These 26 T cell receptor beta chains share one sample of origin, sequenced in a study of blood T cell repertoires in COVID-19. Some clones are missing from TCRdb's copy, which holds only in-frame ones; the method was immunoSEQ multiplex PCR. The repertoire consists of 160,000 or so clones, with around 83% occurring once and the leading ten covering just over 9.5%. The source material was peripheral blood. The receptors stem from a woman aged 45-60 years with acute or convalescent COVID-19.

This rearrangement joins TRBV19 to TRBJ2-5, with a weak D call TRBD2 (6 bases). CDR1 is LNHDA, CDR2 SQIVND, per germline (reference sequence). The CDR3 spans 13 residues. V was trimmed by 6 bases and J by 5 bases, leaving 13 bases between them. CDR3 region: CASSYGGGETQYF. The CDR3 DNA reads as TGTGCCAGTAGCTACGGTGGGGGGGAGACCCAGTACTTC.

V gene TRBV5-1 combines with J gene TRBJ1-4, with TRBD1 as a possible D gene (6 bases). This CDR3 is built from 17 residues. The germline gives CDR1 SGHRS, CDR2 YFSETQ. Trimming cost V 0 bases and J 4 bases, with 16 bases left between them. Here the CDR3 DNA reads TGCGCCAGCAGCTTGGCACAATTGGACAGCCGTAATGAAAAACTGTTTTTT. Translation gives CASSLAQLDSRNEKLFF.

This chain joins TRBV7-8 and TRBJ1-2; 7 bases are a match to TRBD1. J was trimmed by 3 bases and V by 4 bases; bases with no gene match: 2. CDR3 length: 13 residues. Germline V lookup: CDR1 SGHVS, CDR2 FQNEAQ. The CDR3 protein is CASSSQGDYGYTF. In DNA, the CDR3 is TGTGCCAGCAGCTCCCAGGGGGACTATGGCTACACCTTC.

The CDR3 DNA is TGTGCCAGCAGCTTAGAGGGGGCCTCTGGAAACACCATATATTTT. It is translated as CASSLEGASGNTIYF. The V call is TRBV7-9, the J call TRBJ1-3; 7 nucleotides line up with TRBD1. Trimming took 1 base from V and 0 from J; bases not matched to a gene: 0. Germline V gives CDR1 SEHNR, CDR2 FQNEAQ (reference sequence). This CDR3 has 15 amino acids.

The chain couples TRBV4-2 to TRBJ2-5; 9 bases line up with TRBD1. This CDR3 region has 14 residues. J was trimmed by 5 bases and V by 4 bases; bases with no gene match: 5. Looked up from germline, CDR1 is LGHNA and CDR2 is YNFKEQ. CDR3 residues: CASSRTGAVETQYF. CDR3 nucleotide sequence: TGTGCCAGCAGCCGGACAGGGGCGGTGGAGACCCAGTACTTC.

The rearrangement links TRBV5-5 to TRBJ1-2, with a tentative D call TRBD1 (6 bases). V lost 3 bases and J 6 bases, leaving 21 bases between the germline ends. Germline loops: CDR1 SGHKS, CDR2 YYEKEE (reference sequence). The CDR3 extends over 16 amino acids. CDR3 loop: CASSSPQGSLTDGYTF. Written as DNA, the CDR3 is TGTGCCAGCAGCTCGCCACAGGGTTCCTTGACAGATGGCTACACCTTC.

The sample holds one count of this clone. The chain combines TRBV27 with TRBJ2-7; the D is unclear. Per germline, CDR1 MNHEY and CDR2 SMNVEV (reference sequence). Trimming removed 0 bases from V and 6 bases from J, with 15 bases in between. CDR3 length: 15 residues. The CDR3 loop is CASSLSATAVSEQYF. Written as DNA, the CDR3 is TGTGCCAGCAGTTTATCGGCCACCGCCGTGTCCGAGCAGTACTTC.

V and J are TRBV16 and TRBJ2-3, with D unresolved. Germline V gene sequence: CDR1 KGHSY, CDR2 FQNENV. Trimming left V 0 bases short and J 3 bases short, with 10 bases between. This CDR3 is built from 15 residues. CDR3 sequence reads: CASSQSALPTDTQYF. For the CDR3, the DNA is TGTGCCAGCAGCCAATCGGCTCTGCCGACAGATACGCAGTATTTT. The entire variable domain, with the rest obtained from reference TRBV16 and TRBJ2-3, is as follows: GEEVAQTPKHLVRGEGQKAKLYCAPIKGHSYVFWYQQVLKNEFKFLISFQNENVFDETGMPKERFSAKCLPNSPCSLEIQATKLEDSAVYFCASSQSALPTDTQYFGPGTRLTVL.

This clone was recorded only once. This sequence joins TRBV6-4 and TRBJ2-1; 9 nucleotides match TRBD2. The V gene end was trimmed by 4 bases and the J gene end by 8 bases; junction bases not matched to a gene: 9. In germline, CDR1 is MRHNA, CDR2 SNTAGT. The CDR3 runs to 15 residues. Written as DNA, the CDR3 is TGTGCCAGCAGTGGGGCTAGCGGGATAAACGATGAGCAGTTCTTC. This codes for CASSGASGINDEQFF.

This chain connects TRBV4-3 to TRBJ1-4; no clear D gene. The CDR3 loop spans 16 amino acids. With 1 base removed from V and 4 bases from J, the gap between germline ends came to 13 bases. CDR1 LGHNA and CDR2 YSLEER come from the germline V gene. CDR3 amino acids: CASSQAYGGDNEKLFF. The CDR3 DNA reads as TGCGCCAGCAGCCAAGCCTATGGCGGGGATAATGAAAAACTGTTTTTT.

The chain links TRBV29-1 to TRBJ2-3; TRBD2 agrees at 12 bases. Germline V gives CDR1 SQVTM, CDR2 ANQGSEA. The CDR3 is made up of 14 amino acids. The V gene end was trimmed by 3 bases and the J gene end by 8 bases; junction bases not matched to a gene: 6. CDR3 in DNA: TGCAGCGTTGACCTAGCGGGAGGGTGGGGTACGCAGTATTTT. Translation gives CSVDLAGGWGTQYF.

The CDR3 sequence is CASSLVAGRGGETQYF. The CDR3 DNA sequence: TGTGCCAGCAGCTTGGTAGCGGGGAGGGGAGGAGAGACCCAGTACTTC. The chain joins TRBV7-2 to TRBJ2-5; 8 positions match TRBD2. CDR1 and CDR2 (germline): SGHTA, FQGNSA. The CDR3 runs to 16 residues. The J segment lost 4 bases and the V segment lost 3 bases, leaving 10 bases of the junction unmatched.

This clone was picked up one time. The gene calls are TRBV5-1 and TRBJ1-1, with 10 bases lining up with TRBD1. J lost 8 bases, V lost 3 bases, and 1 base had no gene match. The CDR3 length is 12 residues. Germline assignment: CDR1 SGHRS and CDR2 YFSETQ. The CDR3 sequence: CASSWGQGEAFF. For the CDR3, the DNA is TGCGCCAGCAGCTGGGGACAGGGGGAAGCTTTCTTT.

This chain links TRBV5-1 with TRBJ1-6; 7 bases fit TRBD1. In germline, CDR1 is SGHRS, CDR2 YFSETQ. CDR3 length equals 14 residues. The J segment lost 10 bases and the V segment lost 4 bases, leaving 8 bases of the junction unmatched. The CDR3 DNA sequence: TGCGCCAGCAGCCTCAGACAGGGAGGATCACCCCTCCACTTT. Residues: CASSLRQGGSPLHF.

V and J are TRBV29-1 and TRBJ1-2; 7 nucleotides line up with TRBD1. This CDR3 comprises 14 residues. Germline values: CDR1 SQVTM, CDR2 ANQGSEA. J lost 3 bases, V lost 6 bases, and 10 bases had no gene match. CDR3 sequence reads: CSVPTGTNHYGYTF. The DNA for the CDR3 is TGCAGCGTCCCGACAGGGACGAATCACTATGGCTACACCTTC.

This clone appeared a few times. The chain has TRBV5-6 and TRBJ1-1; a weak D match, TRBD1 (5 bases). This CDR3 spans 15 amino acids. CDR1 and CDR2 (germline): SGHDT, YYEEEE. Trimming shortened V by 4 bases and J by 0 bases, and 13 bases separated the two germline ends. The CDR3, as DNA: TGTGCCAGCAGCCCGGCGGGGGGAATGAACACTGAAGCTTTCTTT. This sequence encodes CASSPAGGMNTEAFF. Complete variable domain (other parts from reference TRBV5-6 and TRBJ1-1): DAGVTQSPTHLIKTRGQQVTLRCSPKSGHDTVSWYQQALGQGPQFIFQYYEEEERQRGNFPDRFSGHQFPNYSSELNVNALLLGDSALYLCASSPAGGMNTEAFFGQGTRLTVV.

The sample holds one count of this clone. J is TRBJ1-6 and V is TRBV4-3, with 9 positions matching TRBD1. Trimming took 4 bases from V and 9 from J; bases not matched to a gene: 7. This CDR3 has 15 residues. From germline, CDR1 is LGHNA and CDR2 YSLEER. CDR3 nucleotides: TGCGCCAGCAGCCTCACCGGGACAGGGTTTTCACCCCTCCACTTT. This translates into CASSLTGTGFSPLHF.

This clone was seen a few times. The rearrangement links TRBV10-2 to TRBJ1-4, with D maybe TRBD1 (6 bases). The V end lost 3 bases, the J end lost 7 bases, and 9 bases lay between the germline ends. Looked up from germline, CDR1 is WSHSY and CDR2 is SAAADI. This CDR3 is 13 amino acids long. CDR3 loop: CASSEYRAEKLFF. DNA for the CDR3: TGCGCCAGCAGTGAATACAGGGCTGAAAAACTGTTTTTT.

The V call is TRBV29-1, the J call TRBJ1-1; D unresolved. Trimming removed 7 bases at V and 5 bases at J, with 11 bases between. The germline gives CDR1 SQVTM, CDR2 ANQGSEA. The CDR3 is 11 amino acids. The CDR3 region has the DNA TGCAGCGGTAGGGAGGGTACTGAAGCTTTCTTT. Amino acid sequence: CSGREGTEAFF.

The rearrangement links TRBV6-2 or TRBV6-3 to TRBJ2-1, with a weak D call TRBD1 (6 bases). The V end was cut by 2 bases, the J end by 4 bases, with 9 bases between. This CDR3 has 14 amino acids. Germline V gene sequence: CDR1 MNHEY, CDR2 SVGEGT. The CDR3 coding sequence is TGTGCCAGCAGTTACGGGCAGGGGTACAATGAGCAGTTCTTC. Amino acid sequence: CASSYGQGYNEQFF.

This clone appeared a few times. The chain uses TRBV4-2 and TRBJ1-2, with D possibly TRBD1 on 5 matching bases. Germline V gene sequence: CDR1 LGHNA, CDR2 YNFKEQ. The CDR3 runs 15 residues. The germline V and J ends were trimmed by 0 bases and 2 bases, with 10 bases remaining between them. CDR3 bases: TGTGCCAGCAGCCAAGATCCGGACACCAACTATGGCTACACCTTC. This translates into CASSQDPDTNYGYTF.

CDR3 DNA: TGTGCCAGCAGCCAAGATCTGGGAGGCTCCTACAATGAGCAGTTCTTC. As protein: CASSQDLGGSYNEQFF. The V gene is TRBV3-1 (or the pseudogene TRBV3-2), the J gene TRBJ2-1; D may be TRBD2 (6 bases). This CDR3 has 16 residues. Germline assignment: CDR1 LGHDT and CDR2 YNNKEL (reference sequence). Trimming took off 0 bases at V and 0 bases at J, with 9 bases between the two ends.

This CDR3 is CASSSLAGAIYNEQFF. CDR3 bases: TGTGCCAGCAGTTCGTTAGCGGGGGCTATCTACAATGAGCAGTTCTTC. This chain links TRBV6-2 or TRBV6-3 with TRBJ2-1; 9 bases are shared with TRBD2. With 4 bases clipped from V and 3 bases from J, the junction kept 7 bases outside the gene matches. This CDR3 has 16 amino acids. CDR1 MNHEY and CDR2 SVGEGT come from the germline V gene.

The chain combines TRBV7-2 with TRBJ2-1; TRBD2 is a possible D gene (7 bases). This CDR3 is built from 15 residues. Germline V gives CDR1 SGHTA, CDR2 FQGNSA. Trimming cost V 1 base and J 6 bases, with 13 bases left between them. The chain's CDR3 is CASSLGAAGANEQFF. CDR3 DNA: TGTGCCAGCAGCTTAGGGGCGGCGGGGGCCAATGAGCAGTTCTTC.

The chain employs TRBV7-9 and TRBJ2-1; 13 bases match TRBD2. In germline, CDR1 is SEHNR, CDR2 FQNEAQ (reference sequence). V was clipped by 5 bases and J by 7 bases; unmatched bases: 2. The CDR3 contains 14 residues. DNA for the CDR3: TGTGCCAGCAGCCAGGGACTAGCGGGAAATGAGCAGTTCTTC. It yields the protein CASSQGLAGNEQFF.

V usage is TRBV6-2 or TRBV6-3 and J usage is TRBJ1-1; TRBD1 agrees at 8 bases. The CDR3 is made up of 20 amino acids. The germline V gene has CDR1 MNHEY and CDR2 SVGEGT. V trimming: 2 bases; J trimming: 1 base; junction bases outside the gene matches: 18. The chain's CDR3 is CASSYRRQTGATKTNTEAFF. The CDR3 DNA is TGTGCCAGCAGTTACCGACGTCAGACAGGGGCAACCAAGACGAACACTGAAGCTTTCTTT.